This is a list of T cell receptor beta chains from one sample in a study of T cell repertoires in ileal Crohn's disease. Assay used: immunoSEQ multiplex PCR; TCRdb lists only in-frame clones, some missing. Among about 16,000 clones, 80% to 90% were seen once, and the ten largest hold 4.5% to 6%. Material: ileal tissue. These receptors all stem from an adult with Crohn's disease. Both conserved end residues are part of each CDR3. Fields, in order: CDR3 length, D gene, clone size, J gene, V gene, CDR3 protein, CDR3 DNA. The D gene is left open where the match is weak. Size is stated for part of the rows, as once, few or many counts, or as a class when the clone is expanded.

len: 12
d_gene: -
abundance: -
j_gene: TRBJ2-7
v_gene: TRBV10-3
CDR3aa: CAISDNSYEQYF
CDR3nt: TGTGCCATCAGTGATAACAGCTACGAGCAGTACTTC

len: 15
d_gene: TRBD1
abundance: few
j_gene: TRBJ1-3
v_gene: TRBV6-6
CDR3aa: CASSYSGTAGNTIYF
CDR3nt: TGTGCCAGCAGTTACTCGGGGACAGCTGGAAACACCATATATTTT

len: 16
d_gene: -
abundance: -
j_gene: TRBJ2-7
v_gene: TRBV6-5
CDR3aa: CASSYSMAILAHEQYF
CDR3nt: TGTGCCAGCAGTTACTCGATGGCCATACTAGCCCACGAGCAGTACTTC

len: 13
d_gene: -
abundance: -
j_gene: TRBJ2-7
v_gene: TRBV11-2
CDR3aa: CASSLSPVLEQYF
CDR3nt: TGTGCCAGCAGCTTATCTCCGGTTCTCGAGCAGTACTTC

len: 13
d_gene: -
abundance: -
j_gene: TRBJ1-1
v_gene: TRBV27
CDR3aa: CASSSWTYTEAFF
CDR3nt: TGTGCCAGCAGCTCCTGGACATACACTGAAGCTTTCTTT

len: 15
d_gene: -
abundance: -
j_gene: TRBJ2-3
v_gene: TRBV14
CDR3aa: CASSQERRATDTQYF
CDR3nt: TGTGCCAGCAGCCAAGAGAGGAGGGCTACAGATACGCAGTATTTT

len: 16
d_gene: -
abundance: -
j_gene: TRBJ1-5
v_gene: TRBV28
CDR3aa: CASSLIDTYSNQPQHF
CDR3nt: TGTGCCAGCAGTTTAATAGACACATATAGCAATCAGCCCCAGCATTTT

len: 16
d_gene: TRBD1
abundance: -
j_gene: TRBJ1-5
v_gene: TRBV6-5
CDR3aa: CASSYQGAVSNQPQHF
CDR3nt: TGTGCCAGCAGTTACCAGGGGGCGGTAAGCAATCAGCCCCAGCATTTT

len: 14
d_gene: TRBD1
abundance: -
j_gene: TRBJ2-5
v_gene: TRBV6-1
CDR3aa: CASNIQGVGETQYF
CDR3nt: TGTGCCAGCAATATACAGGGGGTAGGAGAGACCCAGTACTTC

len: 17
d_gene: -
abundance: once
j_gene: TRBJ2-6
v_gene: TRBV4-2
CDR3aa: CASSQNPQGTGANVLTF
CDR3nt: TGTGCCAGCAGCCAAAACCCACAGGGAACTGGGGCCAACGTCCTGACTTTC

len: 16
d_gene: TRBD1
abundance: -
j_gene: TRBJ1-1
v_gene: TRBV5-4
CDR3aa: CASSPNQGAGNTEAFF
CDR3nt: TGTGCCAGCAGCCCAAATCAGGGGGCTGGAAACACTGAAGCTTTCTTT

len: 16
d_gene: TRBD1
abundance: -
j_gene: TRBJ2-2
v_gene: TRBV4-1
CDR3aa: CASSPTGGLLTGELFF
CDR3nt: TGCGCCAGCAGCCCAACAGGGGGCTTATTAACCGGGGAGCTGTTTTTT

len: 14
d_gene: -
abundance: -
j_gene: TRBJ1-5
v_gene: TRBV10-3
CDR3aa: CAISDRQGNQPQHF
CDR3nt: TGTGCCATCAGTGATCGGCAGGGTAATCAGCCCCAGCATTTT

len: 14
d_gene: -
abundance: -
j_gene: TRBJ1-1
v_gene: TRBV5-1
CDR3aa: CASGDGQKNTEAFF
CDR3nt: TGCGCCAGCGGAGACGGACAGAAGAACACTGAAGCTTTCTTT

len: 14
d_gene: TRBD1
abundance: -
j_gene: TRBJ2-6
v_gene: TRBV30
CDR3aa: CAWSTGSGANVLTF
CDR3nt: TGTGCCTGGTCGACAGGGTCAGGGGCCAACGTCCTGACTTTC

len: 15
d_gene: -
abundance: -
j_gene: TRBJ1-2
v_gene: TRBV4-2
CDR3aa: CASSQDLTGNYGYTF
CDR3nt: TGTGCCAGCAGCCAAGATCTGACGGGAAACTATGGCTACACCTTC

len: 16
d_gene: -
abundance: -
j_gene: TRBJ2-1
v_gene: TRBV21-1
CDR3aa: CASSASLTGGADEQFF
CDR3nt: TGTGCCAGCAGCGCTTCTTTGACAGGGGGCGCGGATGAGCAGTTCTTC

len: 16
d_gene: -
abundance: -
j_gene: TRBJ2-3
v_gene: TRBV5-1
CDR3aa: CASSLESGSGTDTQYF
CDR3nt: TGCGCCAGCAGCTTGGAGTCTGGTTCGGGCACAGATACGCAGTATTTT

len: 16
d_gene: -
abundance: -
j_gene: TRBJ2-4
v_gene: TRBV6-4
CDR3aa: CASSDSRGGAKNIQYF
CDR3nt: TGTGCCAGCAGTGACTCCCGGGGAGGAGCCAAAAACATTCAGTACTTC

len: 13
d_gene: TRBD1
abundance: -
j_gene: TRBJ1-1
v_gene: TRBV10-1
CDR3aa: CASRPDRDKEAFF
CDR3nt: TGCGCCAGCAGACCGGACAGGGACAAGGAGGCTTTCTTT

len: 14
d_gene: -
abundance: -
j_gene: TRBJ1-1
v_gene: TRBV6-5
CDR3aa: CASRPGLMNTEAFF
CDR3nt: TGTGCCAGCAGGCCAGGGCTTATGAACACTGAAGCTTTCTTT

len: 15
d_gene: -
abundance: once
j_gene: TRBJ2-7
v_gene: TRBV5-5
CDR3aa: CASSRYPGEWYEQYF
CDR3nt: TGTGCCAGCAGTCGTTATCCGGGGGAATGGTACGAGCAGTACTTC

len: 16
d_gene: TRBD1
abundance: -
j_gene: TRBJ1-6
v_gene: TRBV30
CDR3aa: CAWTHPGQGYNSPLHF
CDR3nt: TGTGCCTGGACCCATCCGGGACAGGGTTATAATTCACCCCTCCACTTT

len: 11
d_gene: -
abundance: -
j_gene: TRBJ1-1
v_gene: TRBV27
CDR3aa: CASGTGLEAFF
CDR3nt: TGTGCCAGCGGAACAGGTCTTGAAGCTTTCTTT

len: 15
d_gene: -
abundance: -
j_gene: TRBJ2-6
v_gene: TRBV6-6
CDR3aa: CASRRQSSGANVLTF
CDR3nt: TGTGCCAGCAGAAGACAGAGCTCTGGGGCCAACGTCCTGACTTTC